This T cell receptor beta chain was identified in a study of CD8 T cells in Susac syndrome. RNA amounts of roughly 0.45 to 1 ug underwent reverse transcription with random hexamers. Each CDR3 protein gets one entry after TCRdb re-called the immunoSEQ multiplex PCR reads with MiXCR. The sample records about 150,000 distinct CDR3 sequences, approximately 95% being singletons. Per germline, CDR1 MGHRA and CDR2 YSYEKL. With 0 bases removed from V and 4 bases from J, the gap between germline ends came to 12 bases. The CDR3 contains 15 residues. Input material: CD4+ T cells from PBMCs. The receptor was isolated from a human donor with Susac syndrome. This chain uses TRBV4-1 with TRBJ1-2, with D tentatively TRBD1 (5 bases). DNA of the CDR3: TGCGCCAGCAGCCAAGATACCCAGGGCGCCTATGGCTACACCTTC. Encoded protein: CASSQDTQGAYGYTF.